These T cell receptor beta chains were read from a single sample in a study of early stage breast cancer tumors. Sequencing was performed with immunoSEQ multiplex PCR; in TCRdb, only in-frame clones are kept and a portion is missing. The table shows 55,000 to 70,000 clones, with about 85% occurring only once. Sequenced: blood. The receptors stem from a person in their 40s with breast cancer. Both conserved end residues are part of each CDR3. Fields, in order: D gene, J gene, V gene, CDR3 DNA, CDR3 protein. A D gene is named only where the DNA matches it firmly.

d_call: TRBD1; j_call: TRBJ1-1; v_call: TRBV28; cdr3_nt: TGTGCCAGCAGTCCGCCGGACAGGGGGCAAGCTTTCTTT; cdr3_aa: CASSPPDRGQAFF
d_call: NA; j_call: TRBJ1-5; v_call: TRBV28; cdr3_nt: TGTGCCAGCAGTCAGAATCAGCCCCAGCATTTT; cdr3_aa: CASSQNQPQHF
d_call: NA; j_call: TRBJ2-2; v_call: TRBV9; cdr3_nt: TGTGCCAGCAGCGTAGAGGGGAAAGGGACCGGGGAGCTGTTTTTT; cdr3_aa: CASSVEGKGTGELFF
d_call: NA; j_call: TRBJ2-5; v_call: TRBV28; cdr3_nt: TGTGCCATCGCCGTTTCGGGGGTCCAAGAGACCCAGTACTTC; cdr3_aa: CAIAVSGVQETQYF
d_call: NA; j_call: TRBJ1-2; v_call: TRBV6-5; cdr3_nt: TGTGCCAGCACCACAACGTCAGGCAACTATGGCTACACCTTC; cdr3_aa: CASTTTSGNYGYTF
d_call: NA; j_call: TRBJ1-1; v_call: TRBV6-6; cdr3_nt: TGTGCCAGCAGTTACGGGGGTCTGAACACTGAAGCTTTCTTT; cdr3_aa: CASSYGGLNTEAFF
d_call: NA; j_call: TRBJ2-7; v_call: TRBV4-1; cdr3_nt: TGCGCCAGCAGCCAAGATAGAGGCATGGTCGAGCAGTACTTC; cdr3_aa: CASSQDRGMVEQYF
d_call: TRBD2; j_call: TRBJ2-5; v_call: TRBV5-1; cdr3_nt: TGCGCCAGCAGCTTCCTAGCGGGAGGGAAGGAGACCCAGTACTTC; cdr3_aa: CASSFLAGGKETQYF
d_call: NA; j_call: TRBJ2-1; v_call: TRBV21-1; cdr3_nt: TGTGCCAGCAGCAAAGTTAATCAGGTTGGACTTAACAATGAGCAGTTCTTC; cdr3_aa: CASSKVNQVGLNNEQFF
d_call: NA; j_call: TRBJ2-7; v_call: TRBV5-5; cdr3_nt: TGTGCCAGCAGCTTGCCGGGATCCCCCCTAACCTACGAGCAGTACTTC; cdr3_aa: CASSLPGSPLTYEQYF
d_call: NA; j_call: TRBJ1-5; v_call: TRBV19; cdr3_nt: TGTGCCAGTAGTTCAGGTGTCAATCAGCCCCAGCATTTT; cdr3_aa: CASSSGVNQPQHF
d_call: TRBD1; j_call: TRBJ2-2; v_call: TRBV10-3; cdr3_nt: TGTGCCTCAGGACAGGGGGCGCCGGACACCGGGGAGCTGTTTTTT; cdr3_aa: CASGQGAPDTGELFF